Shown below are 21 T cell receptor beta chains from a single sample sequenced in a study of CD8+CD57+ T cells in acquired aplastic anemia. Previously, flow cytometry had revealed CD8+CD57+ cell expansion in the patients chosen for sequencing. Genomic DNA acted as the template from which TCR beta VDJ combination and CDR3 sequence profiling were carried out. TCRdb called the reads again in MiXCR, with one record for every CDR3 protein. The table shows just over 200,000 distinct CDR3 sequences, with 65% occurring only once. The material sequenced was sorted CD4+, CD8+, or CD8+CD57+ T cells (not recorded which) from PBMCs. These receptors were obtained from a human donor with aplastic anemia.

The chain joins TRBV10-3 to TRBJ1-5; possibly TRBD1 for D (6 bases). Looked up from germline, CDR1 is ENHRY and CDR2 is SYGVKD. This CDR3 is 14 amino acids long. Trimming removed 8 bases at V and 4 bases at J, with 15 bases between. CDR3 region: CAIGDGTRNQPQHF. For the CDR3, the DNA is TGTGCCATCGGAGACGGGACACGAAATCAGCCCCAGCATTTT.

This clonotype was observed a few times. The chain has TRBV15 and TRBJ1-5; 9 bases line up with TRBD1. This CDR3 has 14 residues. Germline assignment: CDR1 LNHNV and CDR2 YYDKDF (reference sequence). The ends lost 4 bases at V and 11 bases at J; junction bases unmatched: 9. CDR3: CATSIRTGEDTQHF. In DNA form, the CDR3 reads TGTGCCACCAGCATCCGGACAGGGGAGGATACCCAGCATTTT. Drawing the rest from reference TRBV15 and TRBJ1-5, the complete variable domain is DAMVIQNPRYQVTQFGKPVTLSCSQTLNHNVMYWYQQKSSQAPKLLFHYYDKDFNNEADTPDNFQSRRPNTSFCFLDIRSPGLGDTAMYLCATSIRTGEDTQHFGDGTRLSIL.

The rearrangement links TRBV7-9 to TRBJ2-3, with 8 bases lining up with TRBD2. Per the germline V gene, CDR1 is SEHNR and CDR2 is FQNEAQ (reference sequence). The ends lost 3 bases at V and 5 bases at J; junction bases unmatched: 4. The CDR3 covers 14 residues. As DNA, the CDR3 is TGTGCCAGCAGCTTTACGGGGGGGGGAGATACGCAGTATTTT. This codes for CASSFTGGGDTQYF. The full variable domain, rest sourced from reference TRBV7-9 and TRBJ2-3, is DTGVSQNPRHKITKRGQNVTFRCDPISEHNRLYWYRQTLGQGPEFLTYFQNEAQLEKSRLLSDRFSAERPKGSFSTLEIQRTEQGDSAMYLCASSFTGGGDTQYFGPGTRLTVL.

V gene TRBV25-1 combines with J gene TRBJ2-7; D is perhaps TRBD1 (6 bases). The CDR3 is 15 amino acids. Germline values: CDR1 MGHDK, CDR2 SYGVNS. Trimming removed 4 bases from V and 0 bases from J, with 13 bases in between. CDR3 in amino acids: CASSAGQPISYEQYF. The CDR3 DNA is TGTGCCAGCAGTGCGGGACAACCTATCTCCTACGAGCAGTACTTC.

V is TRBV20-1 and J is TRBJ1-5; weak D call: TRBD1 (5 bases). Germline V gives CDR1 DFQATT, CDR2 SNEGSKA (reference sequence). This CDR3 comprises 15 residues. Trimming stripped 6 bases from V and 4 bases from J, with 19 bases between. The CDR3 DNA follows: TGCAGTGCCCCAGGGTCGGGACTGATGAATCAGCCCCAGCATTTT. As protein: CSAPGSGLMNQPQHF.

The rearrangement uses TRBV7-8 and TRBJ2-3, with 8 bases lining up with TRBD1. Trimming removed 4 bases from V and 5 bases from J; junction bases left unmatched: 8. This CDR3 is built from 15 residues. Germline CDR1 and CDR2: SGHVS and FQNEAQ. The CDR3 here is CASSSDRGARDTQYF. Written as DNA, the CDR3 is TGTGCCAGCAGCTCCGACAGGGGAGCAAGAGATACGCAGTATTTT.

This clonotype turned up a few times. V and J are TRBV7-3 and TRBJ1-2; D is ambiguous. This CDR3 contains 16 residues. V dropped 4 bases and J dropped 0 bases, with 15 bases sitting between them. In germline, CDR1 is SGHTA, CDR2 FQGTGA. CDR3 loop: CASSSPGKASNYGYTF. CDR3 DNA: TGTGCCAGCAGCTCACCTGGGAAAGCATCTAACTATGGCTACACCTTC.

This clonotype was seen once. The conserved phenylalanine or tryptophan is not found at the CDR3 terminus, so this likely reflects a read error. The J gene is TRBJ2-7, the V gene TRBV7-8, with 10 nucleotides matching TRBD2. Germline lookup yields CDR1 SGHVS and CDR2 FQNEAQ. CDR3 size: 17 residues. Trimming removed 4 bases from V and 2 bases from J; junction bases left unmatched: 11. The CDR3 DNA follows: TGTGCCAGCAGCTCTCCTTCGACTAGCGGGCGCCCCTACGAGCAGTACTCC. It codes for CASSSPSTSGRPYEQYS.

Written as DNA, the CDR3 is TGTGCCAGCAGCTTTCGCGGGGTAAACTCCTACGAGCAGTACTTC. Translating it yields CASSFRGVNSYEQYF. This sequence joins TRBV25-1 and TRBJ2-7, with D possibly being TRBD2 (6 bases). There are 15 residues in the CDR3. Looked up from germline, CDR1 is MGHDK and CDR2 is SYGVNS. V lost 6 bases to trimming and J lost 0 bases, with 15 bases between them.

In this sample, this clonotype turned up a few times. This chain uses TRBV19 with TRBJ2-1, with 7 nucleotides matching TRBD2. The ends lost 3 bases at V and 8 bases at J; junction bases unmatched: 7. Germline V gene sequence: CDR1 LNHDA, CDR2 SQIVND (reference sequence). This CDR3 is 14 amino acids long. CDR3 loop: CASSISASGDEQFF. In DNA form, the CDR3 reads TGTGCCAGTAGTATTTCGGCTAGCGGTGATGAGCAGTTCTTC.

This clonotype occurred many times. The rearrangement links TRBV10-3 to TRBJ2-7; TRBD2 agrees at 7 bases. Trimming removed 0 bases from V and 4 bases from J; junction bases left unmatched: 15. Germline V gives CDR1 ENHRY, CDR2 SYGVKD. The CDR3 is 18 residues long. The CDR3 here is CAISESGGNLILVYEQYF. In nucleotides, the CDR3 is TGTGCCATCAGTGAGTCCGGGGGGAACCTAATTTTGGTTTACGAGCAGTACTTC.

The table lists this clonotype with many counts. The rearrangement links TRBV10-3 to TRBJ2-7; TRBD1 agrees at 7 bases. In germline, CDR1 is ENHRY, CDR2 SYGVKD. This CDR3 has 11 amino acids. Trimming removed 9 bases from V and 3 bases from J; junction bases left unmatched: 2. The CDR3 region is CAIHRGYEQYF. CDR3 in DNA: TGTGCCATTCACAGGGGCTACGAGCAGTACTTC.

As to this clonotype: It is likely a read error, because the conserved phenylalanine at the end of the CDR3 is missing. The rearrangement joins TRBV9 to TRBJ2-7; a possible D gene is TRBD1 (7 bases). The CDR3 runs to 15 residues. Germline V gene data show CDR1 as SGDLS and CDR2 as YYNGEE. Trimming took off 4 bases at V and 2 bases at J, with 16 bases between the two ends. The CDR3 spells CASSTEGQRPYEQYL. The CDR3, as DNA: TGTGCCAGCAGCACGGAGGGACAGCGCCCCTACGAGCAGTACCTC.

This clonotype has ten or more counts. The J gene is TRBJ2-7, the V gene TRBV27; D is perhaps TRBD2 (6 bases). Trimming shortened V by 6 bases and J by 2 bases, and 11 bases separated the two germline ends. The germline V gene encodes CDR1 MNHEY and CDR2 SMNVEV (reference sequence). The CDR3 has 13 residues. CDR3 DNA sequence: TGTGCCAGCAGGTTGGCGGGAACCTACGAGCAGTACTTC. It translates to CASRLAGTYEQYF.

This clonotype was found a few times. In DNA form, the CDR3 reads TGCGCCAGCAGTGAGACTAGCGGAAGCTCCTACGAGCAGTACTTC. This encodes CASSETSGSSYEQYF. The chain links TRBV10-1 to TRBJ2-7; TRBD2 matches 8 bases. CDR1 WNHNN and CDR2 SYGVQD come from the germline V gene (reference sequence). The CDR3 is made up of 15 amino acids. Trimming took 2 bases from V and 0 from J; bases not matched to a gene: 3.

This clonotype was seen only a few times. The V and J genes are TRBV7-9 and TRBJ1-1; D is unresolved. Germline-derived CDR1 and CDR2 are SEHNR and FQNEAQ (reference sequence). Trimming took off 1 base at V and 7 bases at J, with 10 bases between the two ends. This CDR3 is built from 13 residues. The CDR3 loop reads CASSLGQYGEAFF. The DNA for the CDR3 is TGTGCCAGCAGCTTAGGGCAATACGGTGAAGCTTTCTTT.

The chain uses TRBV7-8 and TRBJ2-5, with D maybe TRBD1 (7 bases). From germline, CDR1 is SGHVS and CDR2 FQNEAQ. This CDR3 comprises 15 residues. Trimming pared 4 bases from V and 9 bases from J, leaving 21 bases between. Written as DNA, the CDR3 is TGTGCCAGCAGCTCGCGGGACAGCCACCGACAGGCCCAGTACTTC. Its protein is CASSSRDSHRQAQYF.

In this sample, this clonotype turned up a few times. The chain joins TRBV29-1 to TRBJ1-3; D is ambiguous. The CDR3 extends over 13 amino acids. Germline CDR1 and CDR2: SQVTM and ANQGSEA. V dropped 3 bases and J dropped 0 bases, with 6 bases sitting between them. The CDR3 is CSVEGLSGNTIYF. CDR3 nucleotide sequence: TGCAGCGTTGAGGGCCTCTCTGGAAACACCATATATTTT.

V and J are TRBV28 and TRBJ2-3; D possibly corresponds to TRBD2 (5 bases). This CDR3 comprises 13 residues. Germline V gene data show CDR1 as MDHEN and CDR2 as SYDVKM. V was pared by 4 bases and J by 2 bases, with 7 bases between. The CDR3 spells CASSYGLTDTQYF. CDR3 DNA sequence: TGTGCCAGCAGTTACGGACTCACAGATACGCAGTATTTT.

In its sample, this clonotype was seen a few times. The chain uses TRBV7-8 and TRBJ2-1; D call uncertain. The length of the CDR3 is 15 residues. Trimming stripped 6 bases from V and 0 bases from J, with 12 bases between. Germline CDR1 and CDR2: SGHVS and FQNEAQ. The CDR3 spells CASRRTRSSYNEQFF. The CDR3 bases are TGTGCCAGCAGACGGACGCGCAGCTCCTACAATGAGCAGTTCTTC.

Here the CDR3 DNA reads TGTGCCAGCAGTGGACCCACACCAAACACTGAAGCTTTCTTT. Translation: CASSGPTPNTEAFF. The chain couples TRBV25-1 to TRBJ1-1, with D unclear. This CDR3 has 14 residues. The germline V and J ends were trimmed by 4 bases and 2 bases, with 11 bases remaining between them. Germline loops: CDR1 MGHDK, CDR2 SYGVNS.